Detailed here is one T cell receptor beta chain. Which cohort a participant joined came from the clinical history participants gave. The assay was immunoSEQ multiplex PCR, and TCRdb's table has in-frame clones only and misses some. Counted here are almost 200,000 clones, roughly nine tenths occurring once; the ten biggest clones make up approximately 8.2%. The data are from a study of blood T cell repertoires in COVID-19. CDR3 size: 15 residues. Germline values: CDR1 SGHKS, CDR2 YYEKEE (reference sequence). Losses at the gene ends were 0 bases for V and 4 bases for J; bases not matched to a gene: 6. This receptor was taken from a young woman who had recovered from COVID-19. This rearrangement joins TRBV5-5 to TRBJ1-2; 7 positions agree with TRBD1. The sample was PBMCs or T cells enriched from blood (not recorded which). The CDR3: CASSLDFQGGYGYTF. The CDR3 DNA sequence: TGTGCCAGCAGCTTGGATTTCCAGGGGGGCTATGGCTACACCTTC.